The rows below give T cell receptor beta chains drawn from one sample of a study of OX40 agonist ivuxolimab in advanced cancers. TCRdb's table, derived via immunoSEQ multiplex PCR, lists solely in-frame clones and lacks some. The sample lists 60,000 to 75,000 clones; around 87% were seen once. The sequencing used CD4+ or CD8+ T cells sorted from blood, collected in a trial of the OX40 agonist ivuxolimab. The receptors derive from an adult with an advanced solid tumor such as melanoma, head and neck, liver or kidney cancer. Each CDR3 is given with its conserved first and last residue. The D gene is left open where the match is weak. A clone size is listed for some rows: how often the clone was seen (once, few, many), or a class if it is expanded.

d_call,v_call,clone_size,j_call,cdr3_aa,cdr3_nt
-,TRBV28,-,TRBJ1-1,CASRPSVTEAFF,TGTGCCAGCAGGCCCAGCGTCACTGAAGCTTTCTTT
TRBD1,TRBV6-1,-,TRBJ2-7,CASSREGQGIYEQYF,TGTGCCAGCAGTCGAGAGGGACAGGGCATATACGAGCAGTACTTC
-,TRBV5-1,-,TRBJ2-3,CASSVNGADTQYF,TGCGCCAGCAGCGTAAACGGGGCAGATACGCAGTATTTT
-,TRBV6-5,-,TRBJ1-2,CASSYSGDGYTF,TGTGCCAGCAGTTACTCGGGGGATGGCTACACCTTC
-,TRBV11-2,-,TRBJ2-6,CASSSRTGANVLTF,TGTGCCAGCAGCTCTCGGACGGGGGCCAACGTCCTGACTTTC
-,TRBV5-6,-,TRBJ2-1,CASSSGAPGQFF,TGTGCCAGCAGCTCGGGGGCGCCTGGGCAGTTCTTC
TRBD1,TRBV11-2,-,TRBJ2-7,CASSSGQTPPYEQYF,TGTGCCAGCAGCTCGGGACAGACTCCCCCATACGAGCAGTACTTC
-,TRBV7-2,once,TRBJ2-3,CASTVVGGRADTQYF,TGTGCCAGCACCGTAGTTGGGGGGCGTGCAGATACGCAGTATTTT
-,TRBV9,-,TRBJ2-5,CASSVDGKETQYF,TGTGCCAGCAGCGTAGACGGAAAAGAGACCCAGTACTTC
-,TRBV6-5,-,TRBJ1-6,CASSYDRNSPLHF,TGTGCCAGCAGTTACGACAGAAATTCACCCCTCCACTTT
TRBD1,TRBV28,-,TRBJ1-2,CASSLSHRGYGYTF,TGTGCCAGCAGTTTATCCCACAGGGGCTATGGCTACACCTTC
TRBD2,TRBV2,once,TRBJ2-1,CASSGLAGGRNEQFF,TGTGCCAGCAGTGGACTAGCGGGAGGTAGAAATGAGCAGTTCTTC
-,TRBV11-2,-,TRBJ2-1,CASSLDWRGYEQFF,TGTGCCAGCAGCTTAGACTGGAGGGGCTATGAGCAGTTCTTC
-,TRBV18,-,TRBJ1-4,CASSPPGREKLFF,TGTGCCAGCTCACCACCAGGGCGTGAAAAACTGTTTTTT
TRBD2,TRBV5-6,once,TRBJ2-5,CASSFLAEETQYF,TGTGCCAGCAGCTTCCTAGCGGAAGAGACCCAGTACTTC
-,TRBV6-6,-,TRBJ1-4,CASSYAWGGNEKLFF,TGTGCCAGCAGTTACGCGTGGGGGGGGAATGAAAAACTGTTTTTT
TRBD1,TRBV6-5,-,TRBJ1-1,CASRGDRAGTEAFF,TGTGCCAGCAGGGGAGACAGGGCAGGAACTGAAGCTTTCTTT
-,TRBV28,-,TRBJ1-4,CASQGSGSATNEKLFF,TGTGCCAGCCAAGGGTCAGGGTCTGCAACTAATGAAAAACTGTTTTTT
-,TRBV19,-,TRBJ1-5,CASREQGGQPQHF,TGTGCCTCGAGGGAGCAGGGTGGGCAGCCCCAGCATTTT
TRBD2,TRBV7-8,-,TRBJ2-1,CASSLGRGGYEQFF,TGTGCCAGCAGCTTAGGGCGGGGGGGGTATGAGCAGTTCTTC
-,TRBV6-1,-,TRBJ1-3,CASSEYRTASGNTIYF,TGTGCCAGCAGTGAATATAGGACAGCCTCTGGAAACACCATATATTTT
-,TRBV10-2,few,TRBJ1-5,CASSDGRMGYQPQHF,TGCGCCAGCAGTGACGGAAGGATGGGTTATCAGCCCCAGCATTTT
TRBD1,TRBV4-3,-,TRBJ1-1,CASSQGQGDTEAFF,TGCGCCAGCAGCCAAGGACAGGGGGACACTGAAGCTTTCTTT
-,TRBV7-9,-,TRBJ2-1,CASSLESGVIDNEQFF,TGTGCCAGCAGCTTAGAGTCTGGGGTGATTGACAATGAGCAGTTCTTC
TRBD2,TRBV7-2,-,TRBJ2-5,CASSLEPPWTSGDETQYF,TGTGCCAGCAGCTTAGAGCCCCCCTGGACTAGCGGGGATGAGACCCAGTACTTC
-,TRBV5-1,-,TRBJ2-2,CASSERLGGGELFF,TGCGCCAGCAGCGAAAGATTGGGAGGCGGGGAGCTGTTTTTT
-,TRBV7-8,-,TRBJ1-2,CASSLPGGDGYTF,TGTGCCAGCAGCTTACCCGGCGGGGATGGCTACACCTTC
TRBD1,TRBV5-6,-,TRBJ1-1,CASSRQGRDTEAFF,TGTGCCAGCAGCCGACAGGGACGGGACACTGAAGCTTTCTTT
-,TRBV9,-,TRBJ2-3,CASSVAGSTDTQYF,TGTGCCAGCAGCGTGGCGGGAAGCACAGATACGCAGTATTTT
-,TRBV5-4,-,TRBJ2-3,CASSWELSTDTQYF,TGTGCCAGCAGCTGGGAACTCAGCACAGATACGCAGTATTTT
-,TRBV11-3,-,TRBJ2-1,CASSLGDSSYNEQFF,TGTGCCAGCAGCTTAGGGGATAGCTCCTACAATGAGCAGTTCTTC
-,TRBV4-3,few,TRBJ2-3,CASSQGSAGHGDTQYF,TGCGCCAGCAGCCAAGGGTCTGCGGGGCACGGAGATACGCAGTATTTT
TRBD1,TRBV5-1,-,TRBJ1-4,CASSYGTGGAVNEKLFF,TGCGCCAGCAGCTACGGGACAGGGGGTGCAGTCAATGAAAAACTGTTTTTT
-,TRBV5-8,-,TRBJ2-7,CASSRLSYEQYF,TGTGCCAGCAGTCGCCTCTCCTACGAGCAGTACTTC
-,TRBV6-1,-,TRBJ1-1,CASSGGLTNTEAFF,TGTGCCAGCAGTGGAGGCCTTACGAACACTGAAGCTTTCTTT
-,TRBV5-5,-,TRBJ2-7,CASSFYRSEQYF,TGTGCCAGCAGCTTTTATAGAAGCGAGCAGTACTTC
TRBD1,TRBV7-9,-,TRBJ2-1,CASSTMTGSRNEQFF,TGTGCCAGCAGTACCATGACAGGGAGTAGGAATGAGCAGTTCTTC
-,TRBV5-8,-,TRBJ1-5,CASSFSGDSNQPQHF,TGTGCCAGCAGCTTCTCGGGGGATAGCAATCAGCCCCAGCATTTT
-,TRBV6-1,-,TRBJ1-1,CASSLDGLNTEAFF,TGTGCCAGCAGTCTGGACGGCTTGAACACTGAAGCTTTCTTT
-,TRBV2,-,TRBJ1-5,CASSGGGPQHF,TGTGCCAGCTCAGGTGGGGGACCCCAGCATTTT
-,TRBV6-6,-,TRBJ2-7,CASSPPAGSDGEQYF,TGTGCCAGCAGCCCCCCGGCGGGCTCGGATGGCGAGCAGTACTTC
-,TRBV11-3,-,TRBJ1-2,CASSLDTAGNSNYGYTF,TGTGCCAGCAGCTTAGATACAGCGGGCAATTCTAACTATGGCTACACCTTC
-,TRBV7-9,-,TRBJ1-1,CASSLGTGTSTEAFF,TGTGCCAGCAGCTTAGGTACAGGAACGTCGACTGAAGCTTTCTTT
-,TRBV19,few,TRBJ1-3,CASRASGNTIYF,TGTGCCAGTAGGGCCTCTGGAAACACCATATATTTT
TRBD1,TRBV4-3,-,TRBJ1-1,CASSQDLDTGVAFF,TGCGCCAGCAGCCAAGATTTGGATACAGGGGTCGCTTTCTTT
-,TRBV11-2,-,TRBJ1-5,CVICGQPQHF,TGTGTCATATGCGGTCAGCCCCAGCATTTT
-,TRBV9,-,TRBJ1-1,CASSVEEGTGEAFF,TGTGCCAGCAGCGTAGAGGAGGGGACCGGTGAAGCTTTCTTT